This passage covers 29 T cell receptor beta chains from one sample sequenced in a study of T-cell memory formation after mild COVID-19. TCRdb called the 5' RACE reads again in MiXCR, with one record for every CDR3 protein. Of 95,000 to 120,000 distinct CDR3 sequences listed, 22% were seen once; the top ten hold roughly two fifths. The sequenced sample consisted of PBMCs or a T cell subset sorted from them (not recorded which). These receptors were collected from a man in his late teens or twenties who had mild COVID-19 (a few samples of this study predate the infection). Cell type and time point are not known.

The chain is built from TRBV6-2 or TRBV6-3 and TRBJ1-1, with TRBD1 identical over 7 bases. This CDR3 spans 14 amino acids. J gave up 1 base and V 6 bases, and 5 bases lay outside the gene matches. Germline assignment: CDR1 MNHEY and CDR2 SVGEGT. The CDR3 DNA sequence: TGTGCCAGCAGCCACAGGGGAGAGAACACTGAAGCTTTCTTT. Encoded protein: CASSHRGENTEAFF.

With respect to this clonotype: Its ends do not fully match the called genes, so a read error is possible. The chain recombines TRBV29-1 with TRBJ1-1; D gene ambiguous. This CDR3 has 12 amino acids. The germline CDR1 and CDR2 sequences are SQVTM and ANQGSEA. Here the CDR3 reads CSFDRGNTEAFF. In nucleotides, the CDR3 is TGCAGCTTTGACCGGGGGAACACTGAAGCTTTCTTT.

This clonotype has a count of ten or more. V gene TRBV6-2 or TRBV6-3 combines with J gene TRBJ2-1; 9 bases align to TRBD2. V lost 2 bases to trimming and J lost 7 bases; unmatched junction nucleotides: 6. The CDR3 has 15 residues. The germline V gene has CDR1 MNHEY and CDR2 SVGEGT. CDR3 coding DNA: TGTGCCAGCAGTTACACCGGTAGCGGGGGTAATGAGCAGTTCTTC. It yields the protein CASSYTGSGGNEQFF.

This rearrangement joins TRBV5-1 to TRBJ1-6, with D perhaps matching TRBD1 (6 bases). The CDR3 sequence is 14 residues long. V was shortened by 1 base and J by 10 bases, with 12 bases between the two germline ends. Looked up from germline, CDR1 is SGHRS and CDR2 is YFSETQ. The CDR3 coding sequence is TGCGCCAGCAGCTTGTACAGGGAAGACTCACCCCTCCACTTT. Its translation is CASSLYREDSPLHF. Supplemented by reference TRBV5-1 and TRBJ1-6, the full variable domain reads KAGVTQTPRYLIKTRGQQVTLSCSPISGHRSVSWYQQTPGQGLQFLFEYFSETQRNKGNFPGRFSGRQFSNSRSEMNVSTLELGDSALYLCASSLYREDSPLHFGNGTRLTVT.

This sequence joins TRBV30 and TRBJ1-2; D remains ambiguous. Germline CDR1 GTSNPN, CDR2 SVGIG (reference sequence). The CDR3 has 11 residues. V was clipped by 7 bases and J by 5 bases, with 11 bases between them. CDR3 amino acids: CASFNGYGYTF. The CDR3 DNA sequence: TGTGCCTCCTTTAACGGATATGGCTACACCTTC. Variable domain in full (rest from reference TRBV30 and TRBJ1-2): SQTIHQWPATLVQPVGSPLSLECTVEGTSNPNLYWYRQAAGRGLQLLFYSVGIGQISSEVPQNLSASRPQDRQFILSSKKLLLSDSGFYLCASFNGYGYTFGSGTRLTVV.

The CDR3 sequence: CSVEETYGYTF. CDR3 DNA: TGCAGCGTTGAGGAGACATATGGCTACACCTTC. The chain couples TRBV29-1 to TRBJ1-2, with unresolved D. Trimming pared 3 bases from V and 5 bases from J, leaving 7 bases between. Germline assignment: CDR1 SQVTM and CDR2 ANQGSEA. CDR3 length: 11 residues. Full variable domain (missing parts from reference TRBV29-1 and TRBJ1-2): SAVISQKPSRDICQRGTSLTIQCQVDSQVTMMFWYRQQPGQSLTLIATANQGSEATYESGFVIDKFPISRPNLTFSTLTVSNMSPEDSSIYLCSVEETYGYTFGSGTRLTVV.

Only a few counts were recorded for this clonotype. The chain couples TRBV4-1 to TRBJ1-2, with D possibly being TRBD1 (6 bases). The germline V gene encodes CDR1 MGHRA and CDR2 YSYEKL. This CDR3 contains 15 residues. Trimming left V 1 base short and J 5 bases short, with 14 bases between. The CDR3 nucleotides read TGCGCCAGCAGCCAAGTCAAGGGGGTTTCTTATGGCTACACCTTC. Protein sequence: CASSQVKGVSYGYTF.

Only a few counts were recorded for this clonotype. The V call is TRBV7-9, the J call TRBJ2-7; no definite D call. The ends were cut back, 3 bases at V and 5 bases at J, with 8 bases in the middle. Germline V lookup: CDR1 SEHNR, CDR2 FQNEAQ (reference sequence). The CDR3 extends over 12 amino acids. CDR3 in amino acids: CASSFQRDEQYF. The DNA of the CDR3 is TGTGCCAGCAGCTTCCAAAGGGACGAGCAGTACTTC.

The J gene is TRBJ1-1, the V gene TRBV4-3; D remains ambiguous. The CDR3 spans 16 residues. CDR1 is LGHNA and CDR2 is YSLEER in the germline V gene. The V gene lost 0 bases and the J gene lost 2 bases, with 13 bases spanning the gap. In nucleotides, the CDR3 is TGCGCCAGCAGCCAAGATTGGGCCAGAGGAAACACTGAAGCTTTCTTT. This sequence encodes CASSQDWARGNTEAFF.

V gene TRBV6-2 or TRBV6-3 combines with J gene TRBJ2-3; 10 positions match TRBD2. The germline CDR1 and CDR2 sequences are MNHEY and SVGEGT. The junction had 13 bases not matched to a gene; V was cut back by 6 bases and J by 4 bases. This CDR3 has 17 residues. The CDR3, as DNA: TGTGCCAGCAGCCCCGAAGAGCGGGGGGGCTATCCAGATACGCAGTATTTT. This gives the protein CASSPEERGGYPDTQYF.

This clonotype was observed a few times. This rearrangement joins TRBV7-6 to TRBJ2-3; no clear D. The V gene lost 2 bases and the J gene lost 7 bases, with 10 bases spanning the gap. Germline V lookup: CDR1 SGHVS, CDR2 FNYEAQ. The CDR3 totals 13 residues. CDR3 sequence (DNA): TGTGCCAGCAGCTTATTGGAAGAGAATACGCAGTATTTT. Protein product: CASSLLEENTQYF. Combining the CDR3 with reference TRBV7-6 and TRBJ2-3 gives the whole variable domain GAGVSQSPRYKVTKRGQDVALRCDPISGHVSLYWYRQALGQGPEFLTYFNYEAQQDKSGLPNDRFSAERPEGSISTLTIQRTEQRDSAMYRCASSLLEENTQYFGPGTRLTVL.

The chain is built from TRBV4-1 and TRBJ2-2; no clear D. Trimming cost V 5 bases and J 10 bases, with 14 bases left between them. CDR1 is MGHRA and CDR2 is YSYEKL in the germline V gene. The CDR3 totals 13 residues. DNA for the CDR3: TGCGCCAGCAGCTCCCGACCGGCGGAGGAGCTGTTTTTT. Translating gives CASSSRPAEELFF.

V and J are TRBV6-2 or TRBV6-3 and TRBJ2-7, with a possible D match to TRBD2 (6 bases). V shed 2 bases and J shed 1 base, with 9 bases lying between them. CDR1 MNHEY and CDR2 SVGEGT come from the germline V gene. The CDR3 is 14 amino acids. Here the CDR3 DNA reads TGTGCCAGCAGTTACCGGGAGACGTCCTACGAGCAGTACGTC. Amino acid sequence: CASSYRETSYEQYV.

A few counts support this clonotype. The chain links TRBV5-1 to TRBJ2-1, with D maybe TRBD1 (5 bases). V was shortened by 4 bases and J by 5 bases, with 13 bases between the two germline ends. The CDR3 is 14 amino acids. CDR1 and CDR2 from the germline V gene are SGHRS and YFSETQ. The CDR3 DNA reads as TGCGCCAGCAGCCCCGTCCGACAGAACAATGAGCAGTTCTTC. Residues: CASSPVRQNNEQFF. The entire variable domain, with the rest obtained from reference TRBV5-1 and TRBJ2-1, is as follows: KAGVTQTPRYLIKTRGQQVTLSCSPISGHRSVSWYQQTPGQGLQFLFEYFSETQRNKGNFPGRFSGRQFSNSRSEMNVSTLELGDSALYLCASSPVRQNNEQFFGPGTRLTVL.

The chain carries TRBV4-2 and TRBJ1-1; D gene unclear. The germline V and J ends were trimmed by 1 base and 0 bases, with 9 bases remaining between them. CDR1 and CDR2 from the germline V gene are LGHNA and YNFKEQ. CDR3 length equals 15 residues. CDR3 nucleotides: TGTGCCAGCAGCCAAGTCGGACTATTGAACACTGAAGCTTTCTTT. Translating it yields CASSQVGLLNTEAFF.

The V call is TRBV4-1, the J call TRBJ2-6; D unresolved. The CDR3 length is 19 residues. The germline V gene has CDR1 MGHRA and CDR2 YSYEKL. The V end lost 3 bases, the J end lost 0 bases, and 18 bases lay between the germline ends. In DNA, the CDR3 is TGCGCCAGCAGCCACATCCCTCCCAGGACGGACTCTGGGGCCAACGTCCTGACTTTC. It is translated as CASSHIPPRTDSGANVLTF.

V usage is TRBV29-1 and J usage is TRBJ1-1; possibly TRBD1 for D (5 bases). The CDR3 consists of 14 residues. V lost 7 bases to trimming and J lost 4 bases, with 19 bases between them. CDR1 and CDR2 (germline): SQVTM, ANQGSEA. This CDR3 reads CSGGPREVTTEAFF. The CDR3 DNA follows: TGCAGCGGTGGACCCAGGGAAGTGACCACTGAAGCTTTCTTT.

This clonotype occurred a few times. J is TRBJ1-5 and V is TRBV20-1; 7 bases are a match to TRBD1. CDR3 size: 14 residues. V was pared by 6 bases and J by 0 bases, with 5 bases of the junction left unmatched. From germline, CDR1 is DFQATT and CDR2 SNEGSKA (reference sequence). The CDR3 is CSARTGLSNQPQHF. The CDR3 DNA reads TGCAGTGCAAGGACAGGACTTAGCAATCAGCCCCAGCATTTT.

This clonotype was recorded once. The chain employs TRBV20-1 and TRBJ2-1, with a tentative D call TRBD2 (6 bases). The CDR3 is 15 residues long. Germline V gene lookup returns CDR1 DFQATT and CDR2 SNEGSKA (reference sequence). V was cut by 7 bases and J by 5 bases, with 21 bases left in between. CDR3 sequence reads: CSVHGGTDGNNEQFF. The CDR3 nucleotides read TGCAGTGTCCATGGGGGGACTGATGGGAACAATGAGCAGTTCTTC.

This clonotype was detected only a few times. V gene TRBV15 combines with J gene TRBJ2-3, with 7 bases lining up with TRBD2. CDR3 length equals 17 residues. CDR1 is LNHNV, CDR2 YYDKDF, per germline (reference sequence). V lost 2 bases, J lost 4 bases, and 12 bases stayed unmatched. CDR3 in amino acids: CATSRSSRGVLADTQYF. The CDR3 DNA sequence: TGTGCCACCAGCAGATCCTCCCGGGGGGTGTTGGCAGATACGCAGTATTTT.

The sample holds a few counts of this clonotype. This chain connects TRBV6-2 or TRBV6-3 to TRBJ2-6; D call uncertain. V shed 6 bases and J shed 4 bases, with 4 bases lying between them. This CDR3 is built from 12 residues. Germline V CDR1 and CDR2: MNHEY, SVGEGT. The CDR3: CASRAGANVLTF. CDR3 nucleotide sequence: TGTGCCAGCAGAGCCGGGGCCAACGTCCTGACTTTC.

The chain combines TRBV5-6 with TRBJ2-1, with D possibly being TRBD1 (6 bases). CDR1 and CDR2 (germline): SGHDT, YYEEEE. The CDR3 covers 14 residues. V lost 0 bases to trimming and J lost 7 bases, with 11 bases between them. The CDR3 DNA reads TGTGCCAGCAGCTTGGCAGGGGATGGGAATGAGCAGTTCTTC. Its translation: CASSLAGDGNEQFF.

This clonotype was counted only a few times. V is TRBV7-9 and J is TRBJ2-1; maybe TRBD2 (5 bases). Germline values: CDR1 SEHNR, CDR2 FQNEAQ (reference sequence). V lost 11 bases and J 0 bases, leaving 20 bases between the germline ends. The CDR3 covers 16 residues. CDR3 bases: TGTGCCCGCGTGAGAGTGGAGGTGTCCTCCTACAATGAGCAGTTCTTC. Amino acid sequence: CARVRVEVSSYNEQFF.

CDR3 DNA sequence: TGCAGCGCCCCCAGGGAGATGAACTATGGCTACACCTTC. Translation: CSAPREMNYGYTF. This chain connects TRBV29-1 to TRBJ1-2; D perhaps matches TRBD1 (5 bases). Germline loops: CDR1 SQVTM, CDR2 ANQGSEA. The CDR3 is 13 residues long. V was clipped by 7 bases and J by 2 bases, with 14 bases between them. Using reference TRBV29-1 and TRBJ1-2 for the parts outside the CDR3, the full variable domain is SAVISQKPSRDICQRGTSLTIQCQVDSQVTMMFWYRQQPGQSLTLIATANQGSEATYESGFVIDKFPISRPNLTFSTLTVSNMSPEDSSIYLCSAPREMNYGYTFGSGTRLTVV.

This clonotype has a handful of counts. The rearrangement uses TRBV7-2 and TRBJ2-3, with 11 bases matching TRBD2. This CDR3 comprises 16 residues. Per germline, CDR1 SGHTA and CDR2 FQGNSA. V lost 1 base and J lost 4; bases outside the gene matches: 4. The CDR3 loop is CASSLGLAGGSDTQYF. The CDR3, as DNA: TGTGCCAGCAGCTTAGGCCTAGCGGGGGGTTCAGATACGCAGTATTTT. The full variable domain, with the rest looked up from reference TRBV7-2 and TRBJ2-3, is GAGVSQSPSNKVTEKGKDVELRCDPISGHTALYWYRQSLGQGLEFLIYFQGNSAPDKSGLPSDRFSAERTGGSVSTLTIQRTQQEDSAVYLCASSLGLAGGSDTQYFGPGTRLTVL.

This chain connects TRBV15 to TRBJ2-1; D unclear. V was clipped by 1 base and J by 6 bases, with 7 bases between them. The CDR3 extends over 13 amino acids. Germline V CDR1 and CDR2: LNHNV, YYDKDF (reference sequence). The CDR3 region is CATSRVSSNEQFF. The CDR3, as DNA: TGTGCCACCAGCAGAGTCTCCAGCAATGAGCAGTTCTTC.

J is TRBJ2-1 and V is TRBV6-6; D is unresolved. CDR3 length: 18 amino acids. V was shortened by 4 bases and J by 0 bases, with 19 bases between the two germline ends. The germline V gene encodes CDR1 MNHNY and CDR2 SVGAGI (reference sequence). The CDR3 nucleotides are TGTGCCAGCAGTTTCGCGGTGGGCGGATTGAGCTCCTACAATGAGCAGTTCTTC. As protein: CASSFAVGGLSSYNEQFF.

This clonotype was seen a few times. V usage is TRBV4-1 and J usage is TRBJ1-1; D remains unclear. This CDR3 region has 13 residues. CDR1 is MGHRA and CDR2 is YSYEKL in the germline V gene. V was trimmed by 1 base and J by 5 bases, leaving 8 bases between them. The CDR3 loop reads CASSQVGVTEAFF. CDR3 DNA sequence: TGCGCCAGCAGCCAAGTTGGGGTAACTGAAGCTTTCTTT.

A word on this clonotype: An end of the junction does not agree with germline; a read error may underlie this. The gene calls are TRBV9 and TRBJ2-1; D is ambiguous. Germline loops: CDR1 SGDLS, CDR2 YYNGEE. This CDR3 has 11 amino acids. The CDR3 protein is CASSSDNEQFF. CDR3 DNA: TGTGCCAGCAGCTCCGACAATGAGCAGTTCTTC.